The clone carrying this TCR beta chain was detected only once. V lost 6 bases to trimming and J lost 10 bases; unmatched junction nucleotides: 12. The germline gives CDR1 SGHAT, CDR2 FQNNGV. There are 14 residues in the CDR3. Followed over time, Seattle patients had been enrolled while infection was active. This entry comes from a study of blood T cell repertoires in COVID-19. About the study: From the United States, Italy and Spain came samples of acute and convalescent COVID-19. Sources were T cells, B-cell-depleted T cells, or PBMCs; the material itself was cDNA or gDNA.

Original methodology: Estimates of nucleated cell counts were drawn from the amplification of reference gene primers. Produced via immunoSEQ multiplex PCR; TCRdb's table is partial and in-frame only. V, J and clone size are taken as reported in that table, and D and trimming were inferred from the DNA itself. Altogether approximately 140,000 clones are present, roughly 89% being singletons, with the ten largest covering 8.9%. This TCR derives from a man aged 30 to 39 with COVID-19, enrolled during active disease. The gene calls are TRBV11-2 and TRBJ1-1; TRBD1 agrees at 9 bases. The sample consisted of peripheral blood. This CDR3 is CASRPTGGRFGAFF. CDR3 DNA sequence: TGTGCCAGCAGACCTACAGGGGGCAGATTCGGAGCTTTCTTT.